These T cell receptor beta chains were read from a single sample in a study of regulatory T cells in long-lasting Graves disease. TCRdb reprocessed the multiplex PCR reads via MiXCR and lists one record per CDR3 protein. Of roughly 400,000 distinct CDR3 sequences listed, around 20% are singletons. Source: peripheral blood mononuclear cells (PBMCs), taken when the disease was refractory, from a patient treated with antithyroid drugs. These receptors were taken from a female donor with Graves disease. The CDR3 runs from the conserved cysteine through the conserved F or W. D genes are given only for firm matches. Clone sizes are given selectively: once, few, many, or a class where the clone is expanded.

DNA,CDR3,size,V,D,J
TGTGCCAGCAGTGAAGGGCAGGACAGGGCCTCCTACAATGAGCAGTTCTTC,CASSEGQDRASYNEQFF,NA,TRBV6-2/TRBV6-3,TRBD1,TRBJ2-1
TGTGCCAGCATGGTATCGGGACACCGAGGGGAGCAGTACTTC,CASMVSGHRGEQYF,many,TRBV6-1,NA,TRBJ2-7
TGTGCCAGCAGCCAACGTAGCGGGAGAGGGGGATCCGGGGAGCTGTTTTTT,CASSQRSGRGGSGELFF,few,TRBV3-1,TRBD2,TRBJ2-2
TGTGCCACCAGTGAGGTCGGGACTAGCTCATTAGCGGCAGATACGCAGTATTTT,CATSEVGTSSLAADTQYF,few,TRBV24-1,TRBD2,TRBJ2-3
TGTGCCAGCAGTTACTCGGCACGGCTGCCTAACGAGCAGTACTTC,CASSYSARLPNEQYF,once,TRBV6-6,NA,TRBJ2-7
TGTGCCAGCAAAGGGAGACGCACAGATACGCAGTATTTT,CASKGRRTDTQYF,NA,TRBV2,NA,TRBJ2-3
TGTGCCAGCAGTTACTCGGGACAGGGGGAAGTCTATGGCTACACCTTC,CASSYSGQGEVYGYTF,many,TRBV6-2/TRBV6-3,TRBD1,TRBJ1-2
TGCAGTGCCCAGATTACACACTACCGTGCCAAAAACATTCAGTACTTC,CSAQITHYRAKNIQYF,many,TRBV20-1,NA,TRBJ2-4
TGTGCCAGCAGTACGGTCAGATGGGCAGATACGCAGTATTTT,CASSTVRWADTQYF,NA,TRBV6-2/TRBV6-3,NA,TRBJ2-3
TGTGCCAGCAGCCCACGGGGACTCCCGAGCACTGAAGCTTTCTTT,CASSPRGLPSTEAFF,NA,TRBV7-9,NA,TRBJ1-1
TGTGCCAGCAGCCCGGGGGGGATTACTGAAGCTTTCTTT,CASSPGGITEAFF,NA,TRBV25-1,NA,TRBJ1-1
TGTGCCAGCGGCCCAGGGACACCCTACGAGCAGTACTTC,CASGPGTPYEQYF,many,TRBV28,NA,TRBJ2-7
TGTGCCAGCTCCAGGAACGGGAATCACGAGCAGTACTTC,CASSRNGNHEQYF,few,TRBV18,NA,TRBJ2-7
TGTGCCAGCAGTTTATCGATTGGGGCTGGGGCCAACGTCCTGACTTTC,CASSLSIGAGANVLTF,NA,TRBV27,NA,TRBJ2-6
TGTGCCAGCAGCCCAATGACAGGGGGCTATAATTCACCCCTCCACTTT,CASSPMTGGYNSPLHF,many,TRBV2,TRBD1,TRBJ1-6
TGTGCCAGCACCGACCCCCACACCTTC,CASTDPHTF,NA,TRBV6-1,NA,TRBJ1-2
TGTGCCAGCAGCCAGTGGGACACTACATACGAGCAGTACTTC,CASSQWDTTYEQYF,NA,TRBV7-9,NA,TRBJ2-7
TGTGCCAGCAGCCCCGGGACAGGATTCTACAAGCAGTACTTC,CASSPGTGFYKQYF,NA,TRBV5-5,TRBD1,TRBJ2-7
TGCAGTGCCTACCTTGGCGCTAGGCGTAATTCACCCCTCCACTTT,CSAYLGARRNSPLHF,NA,TRBV20-1,NA,TRBJ1-6
TGTGCCAGCAGACCAGACAGCCCCTACGAGCAGTACTTC,CASRPDSPYEQYF,many,TRBV2,NA,TRBJ2-7
TGTGCCAGCAGCCAAGACTCGGGGACGCCCGCCAGGGATTTT,CASSQDSGTPARDF,many,TRBV27,NA,TRBJ1-5
TGTGCCAGCAGCCAAGGGATACTAGCGGGAGCCGGCGAGCAGTACTTC,CASSQGILAGAGEQYF,many,TRBV3-1,TRBD2,TRBJ2-7
TGCAGTGCTAGGGTGGCCTCCTGGGCTTCACCCCTCCACTTT,CSARVASWASPLHF,many,TRBV20-1,NA,TRBJ1-6
TGTGCCACTATTTCGAGTTCGGGCGAGCAGTACTTC,CATISSSGEQYF,many,TRBV24-1,NA,TRBJ2-7
TGTGCCAGCAGCTTAGGGGACAGGGGAATCGGTGAAGCTTTCTTT,CASSLGDRGIGEAFF,few,TRBV7-9,TRBD1,TRBJ1-1
TGTGCCAGCACCAAAATCTTTGGGACAGGGGATGTAAACACCGGGGAGCTGTTTTTT,CASTKIFGTGDVNTGELFF,many,TRBV12-3/TRBV12-4,TRBD1,TRBJ2-2
TGTGCCAGCAGATCAGCCCGGACAGGAGCTTTCTTT,CASRSARTGAFF,NA,TRBV5-6,TRBD1,TRBJ1-1